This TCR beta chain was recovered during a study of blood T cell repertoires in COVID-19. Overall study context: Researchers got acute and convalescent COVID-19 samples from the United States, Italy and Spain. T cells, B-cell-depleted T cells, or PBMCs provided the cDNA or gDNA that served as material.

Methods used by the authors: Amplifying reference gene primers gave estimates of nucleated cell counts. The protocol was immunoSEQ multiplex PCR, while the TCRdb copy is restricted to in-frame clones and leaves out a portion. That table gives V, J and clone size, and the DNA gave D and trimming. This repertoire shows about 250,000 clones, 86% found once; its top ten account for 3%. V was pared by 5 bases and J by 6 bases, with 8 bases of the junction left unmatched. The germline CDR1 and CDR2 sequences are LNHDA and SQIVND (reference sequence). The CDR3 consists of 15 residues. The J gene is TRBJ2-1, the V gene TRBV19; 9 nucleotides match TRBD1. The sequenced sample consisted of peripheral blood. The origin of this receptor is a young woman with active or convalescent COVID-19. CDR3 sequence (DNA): TGTGCCAGTAGTGCGGACAGGGGAAAGGGCAATGAGCAGTTCTTC. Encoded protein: CASSADRGKGNEQFF. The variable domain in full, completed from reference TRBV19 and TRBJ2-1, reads DGGITQSPKYLFRKEGQNVTLSCEQNLNHDAMYWYRQDPGQGLRLIYYSQIVNDFQKGDIAEGYSVSREKKESFPLTVTSAQKNPTAFYLCASSADRGKGNEQFFGPGTRLTVL.